These 27 T cell receptor beta chains were sequenced from one sample in a study of healthy donors' naive CD4 and CD8 T cells. A linear amplification protocol produced the TCR libraries from 450 to 500 ng of total RNA. TCRdb passed the reads through MiXCR, listing each CDR3 protein once. The data contain 180,000 or so distinct CDR3 sequences, 65% to 80% of them singletons. Input material: naive CD4+ and CD8+ T cells sorted from blood, pooled from several donors. The receptors stem from a pool of human donors in good health; the sample pools cells from several healthy donors.

The V and J genes are TRBV19 and TRBJ2-1; no clear D gene. V shed 0 bases and J shed 5 bases, with 11 bases lying between them. The CDR3 has 15 amino acids. Germline lookup yields CDR1 LNHDA and CDR2 SQIVND (reference sequence). This CDR3 reads CASSIDRFLDNEQFF. In nucleotides, the CDR3 is TGTGCCAGTAGTATAGATCGCTTCCTTGACAATGAGCAGTTCTTC.

This chain links TRBV6-5 with TRBJ2-1, with 11 bases fitting TRBD2. Per the germline V gene, CDR1 is MNHEY and CDR2 is SVGAGI. J gave up 7 bases and V 2 bases, and 4 bases lay outside the gene matches. There are 15 residues in the CDR3. The CDR3 loop is CASSYTLAGANEQFF. The CDR3, as DNA: TGTGCCAGCAGTTACACACTAGCGGGAGCTAATGAGCAGTTCTTC.

The chain is built from TRBV4-2 and TRBJ2-7; 13 nucleotides align to TRBD2. The CDR3 sequence is 16 residues long. The V and J ends lost 4 bases and 4 bases, in that order; junction bases with no gene match: 7. Per the germline V gene, CDR1 is LGHNA and CDR2 is YNFKEQ. The CDR3 DNA reads as TGTGCCAGCAGCCGAACCCGGACTAGCGGGAGATACGAGCAGTACTTC. This translates into CASSRTRTSGRYEQYF.

The chain couples TRBV29-1 to TRBJ2-4, with 8 bases identical to TRBD1. J gave up 8 bases and V 6 bases, and 9 bases lay outside the gene matches. From germline, CDR1 is SQVTM and CDR2 ANQGSEA. The CDR3 is 13 amino acids. The CDR3 DNA follows: TGCAGCGTCCGCAGGGGGCGGGCGGACATTCAGTACTTC. It is translated as CSVRRGRADIQYF.

This chain joins TRBV19 and TRBJ1-1; possible D gene TRBD1, 5 bases. Trimming took off 1 base at V and 1 base at J, with 10 bases between the two ends. The CDR3 spans 15 residues. Germline CDR1 is LNHDA and CDR2 is SQIVND (reference sequence). CDR3 protein: CASSIGNTGNTEAFF. The CDR3 DNA reads TGTGCCAGTAGTATAGGAAACACAGGGAACACTGAAGCTTTCTTT.

The chain couples TRBV29-1 to TRBJ1-2; 8 positions agree with TRBD1. V lost 6 bases to trimming and J lost 4 bases; unmatched junction nucleotides: 10. CDR3 length: 14 amino acids. CDR1 is SQVTM, CDR2 ANQGSEA, per germline. For the CDR3, the DNA is TGCAGCGTCGCCAAACAGGGGGTGCGCTATGGCTACACCTTC. As protein: CSVAKQGVRYGYTF.

The chain uses TRBV5-1 and TRBJ1-1; 8 nucleotides line up with TRBD1. There are 17 residues in the CDR3. Germline-derived CDR1 and CDR2 are SGHRS and YFSETQ. V was clipped by 3 bases and J by 0 bases; unmatched bases: 10. The CDR3 protein is CASSSFMTGAMNTEAFF. DNA of the CDR3: TGCGCCAGCAGCTCCTTTATGACAGGGGCCATGAACACTGAAGCTTTCTTT. Using reference TRBV5-1 and TRBJ1-1 for the parts outside the CDR3, the full variable domain is KAGVTQTPRYLIKTRGQQVTLSCSPISGHRSVSWYQQTPGQGLQFLFEYFSETQRNKGNFPGRFSGRQFSNSRSEMNVSTLELGDSALYLCASSSFMTGAMNTEAFFGQGTRLTVV.

This clonotype was found a few times. The chain is built from TRBV29-1 and TRBJ2-7; D not certain. V lost 6 bases to trimming and J lost 0 bases, with 15 bases between them. This CDR3 is 14 amino acids long. From germline, CDR1 is SQVTM and CDR2 ANQGSEA. In DNA, the CDR3 is TGCAGCGTACGCCCCTGGGATAGCTCCTACGAGCAGTACTTC. It encodes CSVRPWDSSYEQYF.

The chain's CDR3 is CSVPDQVSNEQFF. The CDR3 DNA reads as TGCAGCGTTCCGGACCAGGTTTCCAATGAGCAGTTCTTC. The chain has TRBV29-1 and TRBJ2-1; D not resolved. V shed 5 bases and J shed 6 bases, with 14 bases lying between them. The germline V gene has CDR1 SQVTM and CDR2 ANQGSEA. The CDR3 spans 13 residues.

This clonotype was counted a few times. The CDR3 is CSVTGPNYGYTF. In DNA form, the CDR3 reads TGCAGCGTAACCGGGCCTAACTATGGCTACACCTTC. This sequence joins TRBV29-1 and TRBJ1-2; no clear D gene. Trimming left V 6 bases short and J 0 bases short, with 8 bases between. This CDR3 contains 12 residues. In germline, CDR1 is SQVTM, CDR2 ANQGSEA.

This clonotype was detected once. V and J are TRBV19 and TRBJ2-7; the match to TRBD1 covers 8 bases. The J segment lost 3 bases and the V segment lost 3 bases, leaving 1 base of the junction unmatched. CDR3 length: 13 residues. Germline V gene sequence: CDR1 LNHDA, CDR2 SQIVND (reference sequence). The CDR3 sequence: CASSIGQGYEQYF. The CDR3 coding sequence is TGTGCCAGTAGTATTGGACAGGGCTACGAGCAGTACTTC.

This clonotype was detected only a few times. This CDR3 is CSVEFVYNEQFF. DNA of the CDR3: TGCAGCGTTGAATTCGTGTACAATGAGCAGTTCTTC. The chain is built from TRBV29-1 and TRBJ2-1; D is undetermined. The CDR3 spans 12 residues. The V and J ends lost 2 bases and 4 bases respectively, with 6 bases between them. Germline values: CDR1 SQVTM, CDR2 ANQGSEA.

This rearrangement joins TRBV6-5 to TRBJ1-3, with 10 bases fitting TRBD1. This CDR3 spans 17 amino acids. The trim removed 3 bases at V and 2 bases at J, leaving 7 bases unmatched. Germline loops: CDR1 MNHEY, CDR2 SVGAGI. The CDR3 here is CASSYSTGGGTGNTIYF. The CDR3 DNA is TGTGCCAGCAGTTATTCGACAGGGGGCGGCACTGGAAACACCATATATTTT.

This rearrangement joins TRBV20-1 to TRBJ2-1; D may match TRBD1 or TRBD2 (5 bases each). The CDR3 runs 13 residues. The V end lost 2 bases, the J end lost 7 bases, and 12 bases lay between the germline ends. Germline lookup yields CDR1 DFQATT and CDR2 SNEGSKA (reference sequence). Written as DNA, the CDR3 is TGCAGTGCTAGATCCTGGGACGGTAATGAGCAGTTCTTC. This codes for CSARSWDGNEQFF.

A remark on this clonotype: Germline and junction disagree at one end, which may indicate a read error. This chain joins TRBV18 and TRBJ1-1, with D possibly TRBD1 on 6 matching bases. Germline CDR1 and CDR2: KGHSH and LQKENI. The CDR3 consists of 15 residues. Written as DNA, the CDR3 is TGTGCCAGCTCATCACCCCGGACAGTCGGGGCTGAAGCTTTCTTT. Its translation: CASSSPRTVGAEAFF.

This clonotype was detected a few times. The rearrangement links TRBV6-5 to TRBJ2-3; D not resolved. The germline V gene has CDR1 MNHEY and CDR2 SVGAGI. V was trimmed by 4 bases and J by 0 bases, leaving 11 bases between them. CDR3 size: 15 residues. The CDR3 nucleotides read TGTGCCAGCAGTTTTGCCAGCCCTAGCACAGATACGCAGTATTTT. It specifies CASSFASPSTDTQYF.

This chain joins TRBV19 and TRBJ1-3, with no clear D. From germline, CDR1 is LNHDA and CDR2 SQIVND (reference sequence). The CDR3 is made up of 15 amino acids. V dropped 2 bases and J dropped 0 bases, with 8 bases sitting between them. The CDR3, as DNA: TGTGCCAGTAGTATAAGCGGAACCTCTGGAAACACCATATATTTT. It specifies CASSISGTSGNTIYF.

This sequence joins TRBV6-2 or TRBV6-3 and TRBJ2-7, with 8 bases aligning to TRBD2. The CDR3 consists of 16 residues. V shed 0 bases, J shed 0 bases, and the junction held 4 bases outside the gene matches. Germline V gives CDR1 MNHEY, CDR2 SVGEGT. The CDR3 sequence: CASSYSMAGGSYEQYF. The CDR3 DNA reads as TGTGCCAGCAGTTACTCGATGGCGGGGGGCTCCTACGAGCAGTACTTC.

This clonotype was picked up one time. J is TRBJ1-3 and V is TRBV6-5, with unresolved D. The CDR3 runs to 14 residues. Trimming pared 5 bases from V and 0 bases from J, leaving 8 bases between. Germline lookup yields CDR1 MNHEY and CDR2 SVGAGI. CDR3 in amino acids: CASSRADSGNTIYF. The CDR3, as DNA: TGTGCCAGCAGTCGCGCGGACTCTGGAAACACCATATATTTT.

The rearrangement links TRBV10-3 to TRBJ2-7; D is unresolved. CDR1 and CDR2 (germline): ENHRY, SYGVKD. The CDR3 length is 13 residues. The V and J ends lost 3 bases and 3 bases respectively, with 9 bases between them. DNA of the CDR3: TGTGCCATCAGTGATGACGGAATCTACGAGCAGTACTTC. This gives the protein CAISDDGIYEQYF.

The CDR3 sequence: CAIRLTSGRGAGEQYF. For the CDR3, the DNA is TGTGCCATCAGACTAACTAGCGGGAGAGGGGCGGGCGAGCAGTACTTC. J is TRBJ2-7 and V is TRBV10-3; 11 bases map to TRBD2. Germline V gives CDR1 ENHRY, CDR2 SYGVKD. CDR3 length: 16 amino acids. V shed 6 bases and J 6 bases; nucleotides not matched to a gene: 13.

This rearrangement joins TRBV19 to TRBJ2-7; D not resolved. Germline V gene lookup returns CDR1 LNHDA and CDR2 SQIVND (reference sequence). This CDR3 spans 14 amino acids. V lost 1 base to trimming and J lost 3 bases, with 10 bases between them. This chain's CDR3 is CASSIGLWIYEQYF. CDR3 DNA sequence: TGTGCCAGTAGTATAGGTCTTTGGATCTACGAGCAGTACTTC.

This clonotype was detected once. The chain uses TRBV6-5 and TRBJ2-7; TRBD1 matches 9 bases. Germline V gives CDR1 MNHEY, CDR2 SVGAGI. After removal of 0 bases from V and 1 base from J, the junction contained 4 bases not matched to a gene. CDR3 length: 16 amino acids. This chain's CDR3 is CASSYSGQGSSYEQYF. In DNA, the CDR3 is TGTGCCAGCAGTTACTCTGGACAGGGGAGTTCCTACGAGCAGTACTTC.

The chain has TRBV28 and TRBJ2-6; a weak D match, TRBD1 (6 bases). The V and J ends lost 6 bases and 0 bases respectively, with 12 bases between them. This CDR3 region has 16 residues. The germline V gene has CDR1 MDHEN and CDR2 SYDVKM. The CDR3 coding sequence is TGTGCCAGCAGAGAACAGACAGGCTCTGGGGCCAACGTCCTGACTTTC. Encoded protein: CASREQTGSGANVLTF.

The chain couples TRBV6-5 to TRBJ2-7, with D possibly called TRBD1 or TRBD2 (5 bases each). Germline V gives CDR1 MNHEY, CDR2 SVGAGI. The V and J ends lost 2 bases and 3 bases respectively, with 14 bases between them. This CDR3 has 15 residues. CDR3 sequence: CASSYGLPTGYEQYF. CDR3 coding DNA: TGTGCCAGCAGTTACGGACTCCCTACAGGCTACGAGCAGTACTTC.

CDR3 loop: CASSYGPQRYEQYF. For the CDR3, the DNA is TGTGCCAGCAGTTACGGGCCCCAGAGGTACGAGCAGTACTTC. V and J are TRBV6-5 and TRBJ2-7; no firm D call. V was shortened by 2 bases and J by 4 bases, with 12 bases between the two germline ends. Germline assignment: CDR1 MNHEY and CDR2 SVGAGI. The CDR3 loop spans 14 amino acids.

The CDR3 loop is CASSQVPRTNYNEQFF. The CDR3 DNA reads TGCGCCAGCAGCCAAGTTCCTAGGACTAACTACAATGAGCAGTTCTTC. The chain is built from TRBV4-3 and TRBJ2-1; TRBD2 is a possible D gene (6 bases). The CDR3 has 16 residues. V was trimmed by 1 base and J by 3 bases, leaving 13 bases between them. Germline CDR1 LGHNA, CDR2 YSLEER.